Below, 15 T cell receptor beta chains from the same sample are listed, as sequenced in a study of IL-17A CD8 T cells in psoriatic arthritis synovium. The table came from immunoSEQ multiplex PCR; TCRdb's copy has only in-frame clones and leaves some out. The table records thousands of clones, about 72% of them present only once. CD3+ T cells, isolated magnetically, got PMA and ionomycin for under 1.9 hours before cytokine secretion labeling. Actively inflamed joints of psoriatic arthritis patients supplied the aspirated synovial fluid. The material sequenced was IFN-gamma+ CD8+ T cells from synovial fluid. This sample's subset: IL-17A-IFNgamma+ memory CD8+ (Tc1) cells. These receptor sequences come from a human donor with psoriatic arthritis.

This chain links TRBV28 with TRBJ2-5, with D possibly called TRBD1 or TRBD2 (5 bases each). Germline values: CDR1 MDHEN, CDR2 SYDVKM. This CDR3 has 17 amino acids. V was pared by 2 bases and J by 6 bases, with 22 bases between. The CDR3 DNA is TGTGCCAGCAGTTTACCAGCCCCTCGGGACCCCCCGAAGACCCAGTACTTC. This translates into CASSLPAPRDPPKTQYF.

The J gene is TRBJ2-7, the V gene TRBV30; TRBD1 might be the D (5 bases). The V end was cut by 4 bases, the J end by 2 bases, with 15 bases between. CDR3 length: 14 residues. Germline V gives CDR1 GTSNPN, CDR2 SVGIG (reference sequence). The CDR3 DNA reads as TGTGCCTGGACCGACGAGACAGAAACCTACGAGCAGTACTTC. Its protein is CAWTDETETYEQYF.

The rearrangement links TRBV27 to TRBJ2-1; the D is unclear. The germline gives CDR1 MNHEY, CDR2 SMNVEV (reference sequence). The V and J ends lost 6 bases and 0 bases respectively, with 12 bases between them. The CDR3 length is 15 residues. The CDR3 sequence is CASSPYSSSYNEQFF. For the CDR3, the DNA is TGTGCCAGCAGCCCTTATTCGAGCTCCTACAATGAGCAGTTCTTC.

The DNA for the CDR3 is TGTGCCACCAGCAGAGGGGCGGGAGGGCCCGGGGAGCTGTTTTTT. It encodes CATSRGAGGPGELFF. The chain combines TRBV15 with TRBJ2-2; 9 bases agree with TRBD2. This CDR3 comprises 15 residues. The V and J ends lost 1 base and 6 bases, in that order; junction bases with no gene match: 3. Germline V CDR1 and CDR2: LNHNV, YYDKDF (reference sequence).

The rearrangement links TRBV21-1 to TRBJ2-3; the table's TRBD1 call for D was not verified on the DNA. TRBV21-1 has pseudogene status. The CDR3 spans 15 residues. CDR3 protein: CASSKGTLSTDTQYF. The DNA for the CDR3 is TGTGCCAGCAGCAAAGGGACACTCAGCACAGATACGCAGTATTTT.

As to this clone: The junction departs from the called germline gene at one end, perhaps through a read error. CDR3 nucleotides: TGTGCCAGCAGCTTTAGTCTCGCAGCGCGAGATAAGCAGTTCTTC. It is translated as CASSFSLAARDKQFF. The rearrangement uses TRBV5-1 and TRBJ2-1, with unresolved D. The CDR3 loop spans 15 amino acids. The germline CDR1 and CDR2 sequences are SGHRS and YFSETQ. The full variable domain, rest sourced from reference TRBV5-1 and TRBJ2-1, is KAGVTQTPRYLIKTRGQQVTLSCSPISGHRSVSWYQQTPGQGLQFLFEYFSETQRNKGNFPGRFSGRQFSNSRSEMNVSTLELGDSALYLCASSFSLAARDKQFFGPGTRLTVL.

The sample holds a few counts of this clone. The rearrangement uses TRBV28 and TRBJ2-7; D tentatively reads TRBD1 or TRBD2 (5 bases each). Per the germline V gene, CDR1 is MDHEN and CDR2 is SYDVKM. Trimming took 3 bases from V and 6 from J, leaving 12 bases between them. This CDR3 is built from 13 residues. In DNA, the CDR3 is TGTGCCAGCAGTTTCCGGGGCGCGGGCGAGCAGTACTTC. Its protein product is CASSFRGAGEQYF.

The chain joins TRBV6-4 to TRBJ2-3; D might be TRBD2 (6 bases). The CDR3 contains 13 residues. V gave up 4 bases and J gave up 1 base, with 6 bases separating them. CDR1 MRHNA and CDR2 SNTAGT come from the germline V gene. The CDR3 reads CASSAGGTDTQYF. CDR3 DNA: TGTGCCAGCAGTGCGGGGGGCACAGATACGCAGTATTTT.

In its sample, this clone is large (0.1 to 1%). CDR3 in DNA: TGTGCCAGCAGCCAACGGGGGGAAGGCAATCAGCCCCAGCATTTT. It encodes CASSQRGEGNQPQHF. The chain employs TRBV4-2 and TRBJ1-5; perhaps TRBD1 as D (5 bases). Germline CDR1 reads LGHNA; CDR2 reads YNFKEQ. The CDR3 totals 15 residues. V lost 2 bases and J 2 bases, leaving 10 bases between the germline ends.

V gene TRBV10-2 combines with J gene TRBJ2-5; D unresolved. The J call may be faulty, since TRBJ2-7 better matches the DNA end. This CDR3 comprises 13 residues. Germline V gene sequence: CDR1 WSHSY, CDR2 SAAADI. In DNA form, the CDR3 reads TGCGCCACCGCCTCAGCGATTCCCTACGAGCAGTACTTC. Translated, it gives CATASAIPYEQYF.

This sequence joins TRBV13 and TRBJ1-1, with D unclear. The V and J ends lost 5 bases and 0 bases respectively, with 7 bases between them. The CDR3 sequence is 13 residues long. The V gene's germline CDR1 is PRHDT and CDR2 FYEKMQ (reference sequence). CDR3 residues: CASSGEMNTEAFF. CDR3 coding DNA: TGTGCCAGCAGCGGGGAGATGAACACTGAAGCTTTCTTT.

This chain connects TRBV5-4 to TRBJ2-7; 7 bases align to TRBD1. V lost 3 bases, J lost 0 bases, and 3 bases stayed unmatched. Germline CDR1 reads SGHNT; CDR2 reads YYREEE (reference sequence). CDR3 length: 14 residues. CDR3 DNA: TGTGCCAGCAGCTCACAGGGGTCCTCCTACGAGCAGTACTTC. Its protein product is CASSSQGSSYEQYF. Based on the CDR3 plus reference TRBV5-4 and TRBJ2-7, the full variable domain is ETGVTQSPTHLIKTRGQQVTLRCSSQSGHNTVSWYQQALGQGPQFIFQYYREEENGRGNFPPRFSGLQFPNYSSELNVNALELDDSALYLCASSSQGSSYEQYFGPGTRLTVT.

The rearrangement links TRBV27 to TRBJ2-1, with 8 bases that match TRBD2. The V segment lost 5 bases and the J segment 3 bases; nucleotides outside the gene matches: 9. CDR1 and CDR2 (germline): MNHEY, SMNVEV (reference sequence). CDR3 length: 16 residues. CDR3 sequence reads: CASSTRTSRVYNEQFF. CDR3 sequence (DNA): TGTGCCAGCAGTACCCGGACTAGCAGGGTCTACAATGAGCAGTTCTTC.

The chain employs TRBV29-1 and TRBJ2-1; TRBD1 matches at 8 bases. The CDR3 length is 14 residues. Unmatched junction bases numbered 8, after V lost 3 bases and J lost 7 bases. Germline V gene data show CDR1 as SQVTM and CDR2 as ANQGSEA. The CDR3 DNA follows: TGCAGCGTTGATGACAGGGGATCTCTTAATGAGCAGTTCTTC. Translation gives CSVDDRGSLNEQFF.

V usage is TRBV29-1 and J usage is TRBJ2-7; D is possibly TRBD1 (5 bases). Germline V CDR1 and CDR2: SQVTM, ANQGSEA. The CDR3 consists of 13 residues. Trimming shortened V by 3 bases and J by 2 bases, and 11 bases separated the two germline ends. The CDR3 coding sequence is TGCAGCGTTGAGACAGACTTTACCTACGAGCAGTACTTC. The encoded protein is CSVETDFTYEQYF.